This T cell receptor (beta chain) is drawn from a study of regulatory T cells in long-lasting Graves disease. Arm-PCR of CDR3 regions and iRepertoire HTBI primers were the basis on which TCR beta libraries were built. Each CDR3 protein is one row after TCRdb ran MiXCR on the multiplex PCR reads. This sample has about 500,000 distinct CDR3 sequences, with around 12% found just once. Time point of the sample: newly diagnosed GD, antithyroid drugs for less than 3 months. Making the TCR library involved RNA that had been extracted from PBMCs. Trimming took 0 bases from V and 2 from J, leaving 17 bases between them. CDR3 size: 18 residues. Germline values: CDR1 LNHNV, CDR2 YYDKDF (reference sequence). This clonotype was seen ten or more times. The same data also went into a second study, on T cells in Graves' hyperthyroidism and ophthalmopathy. As that report states: Hyperthyroidism had been newly diagnosed in patients aged 18 to 65, and its duration was under 2 months. The study used the HTBI primer set for a first-round RT-PCR of the TCR CDR3. Ophthalmopathy was separated from stable hyperthyroidism by a 13 V-J model.

The receptor's source is a woman in her twenties or thirties with Graves disease. V usage is TRBV15 and J usage is TRBJ2-1; D might be TRBD1 or TRBD2, each matching 6 bases. Material: peripheral blood mononuclear cells (PBMCs), obtained at new diagnosis, from a patient treated with antithyroid drugs. The CDR3 coding sequence is TGTGCCACCAGCAGAGAGTTGGTGGGGGGCCATCCCTACAATGAGCAGTTCTTC. This translates into CATSRELVGGHPYNEQFF.